Below, one T cell receptor (beta chain) is given with its context. This entry belongs to a study of blood T cell repertoires in COVID-19. Study at large: Acute-phase and convalescent COVID-19 samples originated in the United States, Italy and Spain. The cDNA or gDNA used as material had been derived from T cells, B-cell-depleted T cells, or PBMCs.

Per the original methods: How many nucleated cells were present was estimated from reference gene primer amplification. Sequencing was performed with immunoSEQ multiplex PCR; in TCRdb, only in-frame clones are kept and a portion is missing. D and trimming were read from the DNA, whereas the V and J calls and clone size are those reported in that table. This table holds about 170,000 clones, 85% to 90% found once. Trimming shortened V by 3 bases and J by 2 bases, and 13 bases separated the two germline ends. CDR1 is MNHNS, CDR2 SASEGT, per germline. CDR3 length: 15 amino acids. V gene TRBV6-1 combines with J gene TRBJ1-2; D is possibly TRBD1 (5 bases). This clonotype was sampled from a young man with active or convalescent COVID-19. Sequencing was done on a sample of peripheral blood. This CDR3 reads CASSDSSGHNYGYTF. CDR3 DNA: TGTGCCAGCAGTGATTCTTCCGGACACAACTATGGCTACACCTTC.